The clone carrying this TCR beta chain is a singleton in its sample. Its antigen remains unknown. The individuals who served as donors were healthy Caucasians living in Russia, aged about 6 to 90. Extracted total RNA amounted to at least 5.5 micrograms for each sample. Germline V lookup: CDR1 SQVTM, CDR2 ANQGSEA. The CDR3 spans 16 residues. A second PCR, run for about 7 to 11 cycles, used a sample-barcoded 5' primer plus a J-beta primer mix. TCRdb re-called the 5' RACE reads through MiXCR, storing one row per CDR3 protein. The sample has 800,000 or so distinct CDR3 sequences; more than 35% are singletons. The data originate from a study of blood T cells in healthy people across ages. General observations from the study: Across the age range, TCR beta diversity per million T cells fell in a roughly linear way.

This sequence was found in a man aged 80 or over in good health. V gene TRBV29-1 combines with J gene TRBJ2-1; the D is unclear. The J call may be wrong; the DNA end is better matched by TRBJ2-7. Sequencing was done on a sample of blood. This chain's CDR3 is CSVEGTETSSYNEQYF. The CDR3 nucleotides are TGCAGCGTTGAAGGTACGGAAACGAGCTCCTACAATGAGCAGTACTTC.